This record covers a single T cell receptor beta chain. The antigen is undetermined. Sequencing targeted expressed TCRB transcripts, as all isolated RNA had been reverse transcribed. Naive, central memory and regulatory T cell samples yielded roughly 3.5 million reads on average. The repertoire was sequenced with immunoSEQ multiplex PCR; TCRdb's copy has only in-frame clones and lacks some. The table has about 410,000 clones, about 15% seen once; the top ten hold 0.03% to 0.04%. Trimming pared 2 bases from V and 1 base from J, leaving 7 bases between. Per the germline V gene, CDR1 is LNHDA and CDR2 is SQIVND (reference sequence). The length of the CDR3 is 14 residues. The sample comes from a study of beta chain features in type 1 diabetes. As for the study in general: Comparable age, gender and cell yields were observed in patients relative to healthy donors. Study findings and constraints: Cells carrying high TCR expression could end up over-represented when cDNA is sequenced.

Every participating donor gave one draw, a heparinised blood sample averaging approximately 120 mL. The TCR was taken from a man aged 25 to 40 in good health. The sample consisted of naive CD4+ T cells from blood. The chain has TRBV19 and TRBJ2-3; D is ambiguous. CDR3 region: CASSISQGTDTQYF. In nucleotides, the CDR3 is TGTGCCAGTAGTATATCGCAGGGCACAGATACGCAGTATTTT.